This T cell receptor beta chain was observed in a study of OX40 agonist ivuxolimab in advanced cancers. Overall study: All patients had ivuxolimab intravenously every 2 weeks at 0.01 to 10 mg/kg.

In the case of this clone: Its specificity is unknown.

Points from the study as a whole: The authors did not determine the antigen specificity of the expanded peripheral T cells. At 0.1 to 3.0 mg/kg, clonal expansion of CD4+ and CD8+ blood T cells had occurred by week 6.

V was trimmed by 1 base and J by 2 bases, leaving 9 bases between them. CDR1 is SGHTA, CDR2 FQGTGA, per germline. The CDR3 contains 15 residues. Cycle 7 day 1, cycle 4 day 1, and baseline were the timepoints at which blood was sampled. Measured with immunoSEQ multiplex PCR; TCRdb has only the in-frame clones, and not every one. The repertoire holds about 15,000 clones, with around 80% as singletons. The input for sequencing was CD4+ or CD8+ T cells sorted from blood, taken in a trial of the OX40 agonist ivuxolimab. This TCR was recovered from an adult with an advanced solid tumor such as melanoma, head and neck, liver or kidney cancer. V is TRBV7-3 and J is TRBJ2-1, with D maybe TRBD2 (6 bases). CDR3 coding DNA: TGTGCCAGCAGCTTAAGCGGGGATGCCTACAATGAGCAGTTCTTC. It translates to CASSLSGDAYNEQFF.